The present entry profiles one T cell receptor (beta chain) with its context. The target antigen is unknown. Blood was sampled at baseline, cycle 4 day 1, and cycle 7 day 1. V was pared by 4 bases and J by 8 bases, with 22 bases between. Per the germline V gene, CDR1 is SGDLS and CDR2 is YYNGEE. This CDR3 has 17 residues. This specimen comes from a study of OX40 agonist ivuxolimab in advanced cancers. TCRdb's table, derived via immunoSEQ multiplex PCR, lists solely in-frame clones and lacks some. The sample holds some 69,000 clones; almost 90% are singletons and the top ten take around 3%. Overall study findings and caveats: Those patients achieving a partial response at 0.1-3.0 mg/kg showed among the lowest clonal expansion. More expanded clones were seen, on average, in CD8+ T cells than in CD4+.

J is TRBJ1-6 and V is TRBV9; a possible D gene is TRBD1 (6 bases). This sample comprised CD4+ or CD8+ T cells sorted from blood, obtained in a trial of the OX40 agonist ivuxolimab. The sequence was collected from an adult with an advanced solid tumor such as melanoma, head and neck, liver or kidney cancer. The CDR3 protein is CASSRDPSGGMDSPLHF. The CDR3 bases are TGTGCCAGCAGCAGGGACCCATCGGGGGGCATGGATTCACCCCTCCACTTT.